Listed below are T cell receptor beta chains from one sample, sequenced in a study of blood T cell repertoires in COVID-19. Libraries were prepared by immunoSEQ multiplex PCR; TCRdb keeps only in-frame clonotypes and omits some of them. The repertoire holds under 75,000 clones, with over 55% as singletons. The sequencing input was peripheral blood. Receptors were obtained from a woman in her 70s with COVID-19, enrolled during active disease. The CDR3 runs from the conserved cysteine through the conserved F or W. The order of the fields is J gene, D gene, V gene, clone size, CDR3 protein, CDR3 DNA. D genes are given only for firm matches. Rows may omit the clone size; those that give it use once, few, many or a size class.

J: TRBJ2-1
D: .
V: TRBV19
size: .
CDR3: CASSLAREQFF
DNA: TGTGCCAGTAGTTTGGCTAGGGAGCAGTTCTTC

J: TRBJ1-1
D: .
V: TRBV6-2/TRBV6-3
size: .
CDR3: CASSYQGRVTEAFF
DNA: TGTGCCAGCAGTTATCAGGGGCGGGTCACTGAAGCTTTCTTT

J: TRBJ1-1
D: .
V: TRBV25-1
size: once
CDR3: CASRRSSGTEAFF
DNA: TGTGCCAGCAGACGGTCTTCCGGCACTGAAGCTTTCTTT

J: TRBJ1-4
D: .
V: TRBV6-2/TRBV6-3
size: .
CDR3: CASSSPGLRGGEKLFF
DNA: TGTGCCAGCAGTTCCCCGGGACTTAGGGGCGGTGAAAAACTGTTTTTT

J: TRBJ1-1
D: .
V: TRBV2
size: .
CDR3: CASSPPKGRKTEAFF
DNA: TGTGCCAGCAGCCCCCCCAAAGGGAGGAAGACTGAAGCTTTCTTT

J: TRBJ2-5
D: TRBD2
V: TRBV7-9
size: few
CDR3: CASSPKVRLAGRGETQYF
DNA: TGTGCCAGCAGCCCCAAGGTTCGACTAGCGGGGCGGGGAGAGACCCAGTACTTC

J: TRBJ1-1
D: .
V: TRBV7-9
size: .
CDR3: CASSLDLATLTEAFF
DNA: TGTGCCAGCAGCTTAGATCTTGCGACTTTGACTGAAGCTTTCTTT

J: TRBJ1-1
D: .
V: TRBV18
size: .
CDR3: CASSPGVNTEAFF
DNA: TGTGCCAGCTCACCCGGGGTGAACACTGAAGCTTTCTTT

J: TRBJ2-7
D: TRBD1
V: TRBV5-6
size: .
CDR3: CASGVDRSLTRQYF
DNA: TGTGCCAGCGGGGTGGACAGGAGTTTGACACGGCAGTACTTC

J: TRBJ2-2
D: .
V: TRBV4-1
size: .
CDR3: CASSQARGTTGELFF
DNA: TGCGCCAGCAGCCAAGCCCGGGGTACGACCGGGGAGCTGTTTTTT

J: TRBJ2-1
D: TRBD1
V: TRBV6-5
size: .
CDR3: CASSSTSGTGVHEQFF
DNA: TGTGCCAGCAGTTCTACCTCCGGGACAGGGGTTCATGAGCAGTTCTTC

J: TRBJ2-7
D: TRBD1
V: TRBV7-9
size: once
CDR3: CASSLQGGEQYF
DNA: TGTGCCAGCAGCCTACAGGGGGGCGAGCAGTACTTC

J: TRBJ2-1
D: TRBD2
V: TRBV4-1
size: .
CDR3: CASSHPSGGYNEQFF
DNA: TGCGCCAGCAGCCACCCTAGCGGGGGATACAATGAGCAGTTCTTC

J: TRBJ2-3
D: .
V: TRBV6-4
size: .
CDR3: CASSVAGDRDTQYF
DNA: TGTGCCAGCAGTGTTGCGGGGGACAGGGATACGCAGTATTTT

J: TRBJ2-7
D: .
V: TRBV19
size: few
CDR3: CASSRGGAGQSSYEQYF
DNA: TGTGCCAGTAGTCGAGGAGGGGCGGGGCAGAGCTCCTACGAGCAGTACTTC

J: TRBJ2-7
D: .
V: TRBV10-3
size: .
CDR3: CAISESGRGAPYEQYF
DNA: TGTGCCATCAGTGAGTCGGGGCGAGGAGCTCCCTACGAGCAGTACTTC

J: TRBJ2-5
D: TRBD2
V: TRBV5-6
size: .
CDR3: CASSREEVKETQYF
DNA: TGTGCCAGCAGCCGGGAGGAGGTGAAAGAGACCCAGTACTTC

J: TRBJ2-5
D: .
V: TRBV19
size: .
CDR3: CASSIGGKVRETQYF
DNA: TGTGCCAGTAGCATCGGAGGGAAGGTCCGAGAGACCCAGTACTTC

J: TRBJ1-2
D: TRBD1
V: TRBV27
size: .
CDR3: CASSSRGSGGAFGYGYTF
DNA: TGTGCCAGCAGTTCCCGAGGGTCAGGGGGCGCTTTCGGGTATGGCTACACCTTC

J: TRBJ2-3
D: TRBD2
V: TRBV10-3
size: .
CDR3: CAISSLAGGQDTQYF
DNA: TGTGCCATCAGCAGCCTAGCGGGGGGGCAGGATACGCAGTATTTT

J: TRBJ2-7
D: .
V: TRBV4-1
size: .
CDR3: CASSQETDPLDEQYF
DNA: TGCGCCAGCAGCCAAGAGACAGACCCCTTGGACGAGCAGTACTTC

J: TRBJ1-6
D: .
V: TRBV2
size: .
CDR3: CASSDRGILSPLHF
DNA: TGTGCCAGCAGTGATCGGGGGATATTGTCACCCCTCCACTTT

J: TRBJ1-1
D: .
V: TRBV7-3
size: .
CDR3: CASSLSSWHTEAFF
DNA: TGTGCCAGCAGCTTAAGCAGTTGGCACACTGAAGCTTTCTTT

J: TRBJ2-3
D: TRBD1
V: TRBV29-1
size: few
CDR3: CSVTGGTDTQYF
DNA: TGCAGCGTAACAGGGGGAACAGATACGCAGTATTTT

J: TRBJ2-3
D: .
V: TRBV3-1/TRBV3-2
size: .
CDR3: CASSQPGDPKYTQYF
DNA: TGTGCCAGCAGCCAGCCGGGGGACCCAAAATATACGCAGTATTTT

J: TRBJ1-3
D: .
V: TRBV5-1
size: few
CDR3: CASSPGGGLSGNTIYF
DNA: TGCGCCAGCAGCCCTGGCGGGGGACTCTCTGGAAACACCATATATTTT

J: TRBJ1-4
D: .
V: TRBV5-6
size: .
CDR3: CASGGDGANEKLFF
DNA: TGTGCCAGCGGAGGCGACGGAGCTAATGAAAAACTGTTTTTT

J: TRBJ2-1
D: TRBD1
V: TRBV6-2/TRBV6-3
size: .
CDR3: CASSLTGGSDEQFF
DNA: TGTGCCAGCAGTCTCACAGGGGGGTCGGATGAGCAGTTCTTC

J: TRBJ1-6
D: TRBD1
V: TRBV18
size: .
CDR3: CASSPNGQANSPLHF
DNA: TGTGCCAGCTCACCAAACGGACAGGCGAATTCACCCCTCCACTTT

J: TRBJ2-5
D: .
V: TRBV5-6
size: .
CDR3: CASSRWTDRETQYF
DNA: TGTGCCAGCAGCCGATGGACTGATAGGGAGACCCAGTACTTC

J: TRBJ1-1
D: TRBD1
V: TRBV9
size: few
CDR3: CASSVGGQGSEAFF
DNA: TGTGCCAGCAGCGTAGGGGGACAGGGTTCTGAAGCTTTCTTT

J: TRBJ2-3
D: TRBD2
V: TRBV7-2
size: .
CDR3: CASSSRRLAGGTDTQYF
DNA: TGTGCCAGCAGCTCCCGCAGACTAGCGGGGGGCACAGATACGCAGTATTTT